The 10 T cell receptor beta chains below come from one sample, sequenced in a study of glioma-infiltrating T cells. Amplification of TCR alpha and beta CDR3 regions from RNA used iRepertoire nested multiplex PCR. TCRdb processed the multiplex PCR reads anew with MiXCR; each CDR3 protein has one entry. The sample holds some 99,000 distinct CDR3 sequences, less than 30% seen once. The specimen sequenced was glioma tissue, nonneoplastic brain tissue, or PBMCs (not recorded which). All receptors derive from a human donor with low-grade glioma or glioblastoma, undergoing nonglioma brain surgery, or in good health (not recorded which).

Many counts were recorded for this clonotype. This sequence joins TRBV20-1 and TRBJ2-5; D is ambiguous. This CDR3 is 13 amino acids long. Trimming left V 5 bases short and J 3 bases short, with 13 bases between. Germline CDR1 and CDR2: DFQATT and SNEGSKA (reference sequence). In DNA form, the CDR3 reads TGCAGTGCTGGGCCAAATTTAGAAGAGACCCAGTACTTC. This codes for CSAGPNLEETQYF.

This clonotype was seen at least ten times. The rearrangement joins TRBV7-2 to TRBJ2-5, with 10 bases identical to TRBD2. This CDR3 region has 17 residues. Trimming at V came to 5 bases and at J to 5 bases, leaving 14 bases not matched to a gene. Germline CDR1 SGHTA, CDR2 FQGNSA. The CDR3 bases are TGTGCCAGCAGCCGGGGCCATAGCGGGGGGAGGGGCGAGACCCAGTACTTC. Its translation: CASSRGHSGGRGETQYF.

There are many counts of this clonotype. V usage is TRBV7-2 and J usage is TRBJ1-1; D gene unclear. CDR3 length equals 13 residues. Deletions cut 2 bases from V and 4 bases from J, with 8 bases between. Germline lookup yields CDR1 SGHTA and CDR2 FQGNSA. CDR3 residues: CASSLRMATEAFF. The CDR3 DNA sequence: TGTGCCAGCAGCTTAAGGATGGCCACTGAAGCTTTCTTT.

In its sample, this clonotype was seen many times. The chain employs TRBV7-6 and TRBJ2-7; the match to TRBD1 covers 7 bases. Germline CDR1 reads SGHVS; CDR2 reads FNYEAQ. The CDR3 loop spans 14 amino acids. Germline trimming cut 1 base from V and 8 bases from J; bases unmatched to any gene: 8. CDR3 sequence: CASSLGQGVTKQYF. The CDR3 DNA is TGTGCCAGCAGCTTAGGGCAGGGGGTGACGAAGCAGTACTTC.

This clonotype came up once. The chain links TRBV6-1 to TRBJ2-7; 7 nucleotides line up with TRBD1. The CDR3 is made up of 13 amino acids. With V trimmed by 7 bases and J by 5 bases, 8 bases remained unmatched. CDR1 and CDR2 (germline): MNHNS, SASEGT. CDR3: CASKGTASHEQYF. The CDR3 bases are TGTGCCAGCAAAGGGACAGCGTCCCACGAGCAGTACTTC.

This clonotype appeared many times. This sequence joins TRBV20-1 and TRBJ2-5; no firm D call. The CDR3 has 13 amino acids. With 0 bases removed from V and 4 bases from J, the gap between germline ends came to 9 bases. Germline CDR1 DFQATT, CDR2 SNEGSKA (reference sequence). CDR3 in DNA: TGCAGTGCTAGAGATCACCCCAGAGAGACCCAGTACTTC. Its protein product is CSARDHPRETQYF.

Note on this clonotype: An end of the junction does not agree with germline; a read error may underlie this. J is TRBJ1-5 and V is TRBV4-1, with 7 bases fitting TRBD1. There are 18 residues in the CDR3. In germline, CDR1 is MGHRA, CDR2 YSYEKL. The CDR3 region is CASSRGPLGGSSNQAQHF. As DNA, the CDR3 is TGCGCCAGCAGCCGAGGTCCCTTAGGGGGCAGCAGCAATCAGGCCCAGCATTTT.

About this clonotype: Being one base from a much bigger clone, this may be a read error. The chain links TRBV7-9 to TRBJ2-1; D uncertain. The CDR3 extends over 13 amino acids. Germline V gene sequence: CDR1 SEHNR, CDR2 FQNEAQ (reference sequence). Trimming removed 1 base at V and 11 bases at J, with 12 bases between. The CDR3 loop reads CASSLVYGHQQFF. For the CDR3, the DNA is TGTGCCAGCAGCTTAGTATATGGCCATCAGCAGTTCTTC.

There are many counts of this clonotype. The chain recombines TRBV2 with TRBJ2-7; D call uncertain. V was clipped by 4 bases and J by 3 bases, with 13 bases between them. The CDR3 is 14 residues long. Germline V gene data show CDR1 as SNHLY and CDR2 as FYNNEI. The chain's CDR3 is CASSGERVYYEQYF. CDR3 sequence (DNA): TGTGCCAGCAGTGGAGAGAGAGTCTACTACGAGCAGTACTTC.

This clonotype appeared a few times. This chain uses TRBV12-3 or TRBV12-4 with TRBJ1-1; 9 bases match TRBD1. The CDR3 contains 15 residues. Trimming removed 6 bases from V and 4 bases from J; junction bases left unmatched: 9. CDR3 loop: CASRPTGTGPTEAFF. For the CDR3, the DNA is TGTGCCAGCAGACCTACCGGGACAGGGCCCACTGAAGCTTTCTTT.